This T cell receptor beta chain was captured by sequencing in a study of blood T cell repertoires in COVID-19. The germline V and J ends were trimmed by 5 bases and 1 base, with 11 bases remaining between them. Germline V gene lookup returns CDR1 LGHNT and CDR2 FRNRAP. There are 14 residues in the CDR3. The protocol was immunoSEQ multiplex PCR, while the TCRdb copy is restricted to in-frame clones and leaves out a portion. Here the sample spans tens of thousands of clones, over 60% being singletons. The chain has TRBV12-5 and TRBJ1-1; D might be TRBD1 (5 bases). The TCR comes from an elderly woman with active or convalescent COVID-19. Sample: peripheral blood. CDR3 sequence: CASGLGERNTEAFF. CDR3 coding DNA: TGTGCTAGTGGTCTGGGGGAGAGGAACACTGAAGCTTTCTTT.